The rows below give T cell receptor beta chains drawn from one sample of a study of T cells in Graves' hyperthyroidism and ophthalmopathy. TCRdb used MiXCR to reprocess the multiplex PCR reads, holding one entry per CDR3 protein. The table includes 450,000 to 550,000 distinct CDR3 sequences, approximately 25% detected once. Sample: blood. Every receptor here comes from a woman aged 25 to 45 with Graves' ophthalmopathy. The CDR3 runs from the conserved cysteine through the conserved F or W. The order of the fields is clone size, J gene, D gene, V gene, CDR3 protein, CDR3 DNA. A D gene is named only where the DNA matches it firmly. Size is stated for part of the rows, as once, few or many counts, or as a class when the clone is expanded.

abundance: few; j_gene: TRBJ1-1; d_gene: .; v_gene: TRBV12-3/TRBV12-4; CDR3aa: CASTATPYTEAFF; CDR3nt: TGTGCCAGCACTGCGACACCGTACACTGAAGCTTTCTTT
abundance: many; j_gene: TRBJ2-6; d_gene: TRBD1; v_gene: TRBV27; CDR3aa: CASKIQGAGGANVLTF; CDR3nt: TGTGCCAGCAAGATACAGGGGGCGGGAGGGGCCAACGTCCTGACTTTC
abundance: .; j_gene: TRBJ1-1; d_gene: .; v_gene: TRBV15; CDR3aa: CATSRDQALNTEAFF; CDR3nt: TGTGCCACCAGCAGAGATCAGGCCCTGAACACTGAAGCTTTCTTT
abundance: .; j_gene: TRBJ2-2; d_gene: .; v_gene: TRBV5-1; CDR3aa: CASSQGLTGELFF; CDR3nt: TGCGCCAGCAGCCAGGGACTCACCGGGGAGCTGTTTTTT
abundance: .; j_gene: TRBJ2-5; d_gene: TRBD2; v_gene: TRBV4-1; CDR3aa: CASSRTSSGETQYF; CDR3nt: TGCGCCAGCAGCCGGACTAGCAGCGGGGAGACCCAGTACTTC
abundance: many; j_gene: TRBJ2-7; d_gene: .; v_gene: TRBV20-1; CDR3aa: CSARGLSSPYEQYF; CDR3nt: TGCAGTGCTAGGGGACTCTCCTCCCCCTACGAGCAGTACTTC
abundance: few; j_gene: TRBJ2-7; d_gene: TRBD1; v_gene: TRBV4-1; CDR3aa: CASSQVLQGYEQYF; CDR3nt: TGCGCCAGCAGCCAAGTATTACAGGGGTACGAGCAGTACTTC
abundance: many; j_gene: TRBJ2-7; d_gene: .; v_gene: TRBV6-2/TRBV6-3; CDR3aa: CASSGRLSYEQYF; CDR3nt: TGTGCCAGCAGCGGACGCCTTTCCTACGAGCAGTACTTC
abundance: many; j_gene: TRBJ2-7; d_gene: .; v_gene: TRBV12-3/TRBV12-4; CDR3aa: CASTSPDDENEQYF; CDR3nt: TGTGCCAGCACCAGCCCGGACGATGAAAACGAGCAGTACTTC
abundance: .; j_gene: TRBJ2-2; d_gene: .; v_gene: TRBV6-2/TRBV6-3; CDR3aa: CASSYSAGVNTGELFF; CDR3nt: TGTGCCAGCAGTTACTCAGCAGGGGTGAACACCGGGGAGCTGTTTTTT
abundance: many; j_gene: TRBJ1-5; d_gene: .; v_gene: TRBV12-3/TRBV12-4; CDR3aa: CASSPLESQPQHF; CDR3nt: TGTGCCAGCAGTCCGCTGGAATCTCAGCCCCAGCATTTT
abundance: .; j_gene: TRBJ2-4; d_gene: TRBD2; v_gene: TRBV20-1; CDR3aa: CSAPGTSGAATDIKYF; CDR3nt: TGCAGTGCTCCGGGGACTAGCGGGGCGGCCACGGACATTAAGTACTTC
abundance: many; j_gene: TRBJ2-5; d_gene: .; v_gene: TRBV29-1; CDR3aa: CSVGVRAQETQYF; CDR3nt: TGCAGCGTGGGGGTCCGGGCCCAAGAGACCCAGTACTTC
abundance: many; j_gene: TRBJ1-1; d_gene: TRBD1; v_gene: TRBV19; CDR3aa: CASSGGQGNTEAFF; CDR3nt: TGTGCCAGTAGTGGGGGACAGGGGAACACTGAAGCTTTCTTT
abundance: many; j_gene: TRBJ2-7; d_gene: .; v_gene: TRBV6-1; CDR3aa: CASSEEYKDYEQYF; CDR3nt: TGTGCCAGCAGTGAAGAATACAAAGACTACGAGCAGTACTTC
abundance: .; j_gene: TRBJ2-7; d_gene: .; v_gene: TRBV5-1; CDR3aa: CASSLEADSYEQYF; CDR3nt: TGCGCCAGCAGCTTGGAGGCCGATTCCTACGAGCAGTACTTC
abundance: .; j_gene: TRBJ2-7; d_gene: .; v_gene: TRBV6-1; CDR3aa: CVSSEGMGRSINSYEQYF; CDR3nt: TGTGTCAGCAGTGAAGGAATGGGCAGATCCATCAACTCCTACGAGCAGTACTTC
abundance: .; j_gene: TRBJ2-5; d_gene: .; v_gene: TRBV20-1; CDR3aa: CSARRAVAQETQYF; CDR3nt: TGCAGTGCGCGCCGGGCCGTAGCCCAAGAGACCCAGTACTTC
abundance: many; j_gene: TRBJ1-2; d_gene: .; v_gene: TRBV6-5; CDR3aa: CASSYGDSANYGYTF; CDR3nt: TGTGCCAGCAGTTACGGGGACTCGGCGAACTATGGCTACACCTTC
abundance: many; j_gene: TRBJ1-1; d_gene: TRBD1; v_gene: TRBV12-5; CDR3aa: CASGPGTENTEAFF; CDR3nt: TGTGCTAGTGGTCCTGGGACAGAGAACACTGAAGCTTTCTTT
abundance: .; j_gene: TRBJ2-5; d_gene: .; v_gene: TRBV11-2; CDR3aa: CACAVLGLQETQYF; CDR3nt: TGTGCCTGCGCCGTCCTCGGACTCCAAGAGACCCAGTACTTC
abundance: many; j_gene: TRBJ2-7; d_gene: TRBD1; v_gene: TRBV20-1; CDR3aa: CSAGGQPDEQYF; CDR3nt: TGCAGTGCTGGGGGACAGCCGGATGAGCAGTACTTC
abundance: .; j_gene: TRBJ1-1; d_gene: .; v_gene: TRBV12-3/TRBV12-4; CDR3aa: CVSRPDRMNTEAFF; CDR3nt: TGTGTCAGCAGACCCGACAGGATGAACACTGAAGCTTTCTTT
abundance: .; j_gene: TRBJ2-3; d_gene: .; v_gene: TRBV12-3/TRBV12-4; CDR3aa: CASSFWPDRSRITDTQYF; CDR3nt: TGTGCCAGCAGTTTCTGGCCCGACAGGTCGAGAATCACAGATACGCAGTATTTT
abundance: few; j_gene: TRBJ1-2; d_gene: .; v_gene: TRBV6-5; CDR3aa: CASGFGPNINYGYTF; CDR3nt: TGTGCCAGCGGTTTTGGGCCAAACATTAACTATGGCTACACCTTC
abundance: .; j_gene: TRBJ1-1; d_gene: .; v_gene: TRBV28; CDR3aa: CASRRIGGRLNTEAFF; CDR3nt: TGTGCCAGCAGGCGGATTGGGGGTCGGTTGAACACTGAAGCTTTCTTT
abundance: few; j_gene: TRBJ2-6; d_gene: TRBD2; v_gene: TRBV30; CDR3aa: CAWSVRGGAGANVLTF; CDR3nt: TGTGCCTGGAGTGTACGGGGGGGCGCTGGGGCCAACGTCCTGACTTTC
abundance: many; j_gene: TRBJ1-3; d_gene: .; v_gene: TRBV2; CDR3aa: CASSEALRGAGNTIYF; CDR3nt: TGTGCCAGCAGTGAAGCGCTTCGAGGGGCTGGAAACACCATATATTTT
abundance: many; j_gene: TRBJ1-2; d_gene: TRBD1; v_gene: TRBV12-3/TRBV12-4; CDR3aa: CASAKTGVGEGYTF; CDR3nt: TGTGCCAGCGCTAAAACAGGGGTAGGGGAAGGCTACACCTTC
abundance: .; j_gene: TRBJ1-3; d_gene: .; v_gene: TRBV6-1; CDR3aa: CASKHKVSGNTIYF; CDR3nt: TGTGCCAGCAAACACAAGGTGTCGGGAAACACCATATATTTT
abundance: many; j_gene: TRBJ1-5; d_gene: TRBD1; v_gene: TRBV27; CDR3aa: CASSYTGANQPQHF; CDR3nt: TGTGCCAGCAGCTACACAGGGGCGAATCAGCCCCAGCATTTT
abundance: many; j_gene: TRBJ2-7; d_gene: .; v_gene: TRBV4-1; CDR3aa: CASSQGQARGSYEQYF; CDR3nt: TGCGCCAGCAGCCAAGGACAGGCCAGGGGCTCCTACGAGCAGTACTTC
abundance: many; j_gene: TRBJ1-2; d_gene: .; v_gene: TRBV12-3/TRBV12-4; CDR3aa: CASSFSSQGRMDYTF; CDR3nt: TGTGCCAGCAGTTTTAGTTCACAGGGAAGGATGGACTACACCTTC
abundance: many; j_gene: TRBJ1-1; d_gene: TRBD1; v_gene: TRBV3-1; CDR3aa: CASSRATGDGEAFF; CDR3nt: TGTGCCAGCAGCCGAGCAACAGGGGACGGTGAAGCTTTCTTT
abundance: .; j_gene: TRBJ2-3; d_gene: TRBD2; v_gene: TRBV20-1; CDR3aa: CSASRTSGGGESDTQYF; CDR3nt: TGCAGTGCTTCCCGGACTAGCGGGGGGGGAGAGTCAGATACGCAGTATTTT
abundance: many; j_gene: TRBJ1-2; d_gene: .; v_gene: TRBV20-1; CDR3aa: CSARLGGFDGYTF; CDR3nt: TGCAGTGCTAGGCTTGGAGGGTTCGATGGCTACACCTTC
abundance: .; j_gene: TRBJ1-2; d_gene: .; v_gene: TRBV27; CDR3aa: CASSPWASTSGGYTF; CDR3nt: TGTGCCAGCAGTCCCTGGGCGTCCACATCGGGGGGCTACACCTTC
abundance: few; j_gene: TRBJ2-2; d_gene: .; v_gene: TRBV4-1; CDR3aa: CASSQEGGSNTGELFF; CDR3nt: TGCGCCAGCAGCCAAGAAGGGGGTAGCAACACCGGGGAGCTGTTTTTT
abundance: many; j_gene: TRBJ2-7; d_gene: TRBD2; v_gene: TRBV20-1; CDR3aa: CSATRLAASYEQYF; CDR3nt: TGCAGTGCAACTCGACTAGCGGCCTCCTACGAGCAGTACTTC
abundance: few; j_gene: TRBJ2-5; d_gene: .; v_gene: TRBV5-4; CDR3aa: CARATYRDSKRETQYF; CDR3nt: TGTGCCAGGGCTACTTACAGGGATTCGAAAAGAGAGACCCAGTACTTC
abundance: few; j_gene: TRBJ1-1; d_gene: TRBD1; v_gene: TRBV29-1; CDR3aa: CSVWGRGFTEAFF; CDR3nt: TGCAGCGTTTGGGGCAGGGGGTTTACTGAAGCTTTCTTT
abundance: many; j_gene: TRBJ1-5; d_gene: .; v_gene: TRBV6-2/TRBV6-3; CDR3aa: CASSYVPEGPWEPQHF; CDR3nt: TGTGCCAGCAGTTACGTCCCGGAAGGGCCCTGGGAGCCCCAGCATTTT
abundance: many; j_gene: TRBJ1-2; d_gene: TRBD1; v_gene: TRBV20-1; CDR3aa: CSARLTGVDGYTF; CDR3nt: TGCAGTGCTAGGCTGACAGGGGTGGACGGCTACACCTTC
abundance: many; j_gene: TRBJ1-5; d_gene: .; v_gene: TRBV2; CDR3aa: CASSEAGYSNQPQHF; CDR3nt: TGTGCCAGCAGTGAAGCCGGTTATAGCAATCAGCCCCAGCATTTT
abundance: many; j_gene: TRBJ1-1; d_gene: TRBD1; v_gene: TRBV13; CDR3aa: CASSPGQPLNTEAFF; CDR3nt: TGTGCCAGCAGCCCGGGACAGCCACTGAACACTGAAGCTTTCTTT
abundance: few; j_gene: TRBJ1-1; d_gene: .; v_gene: TRBV10-1; CDR3aa: CASSESQVTEAFF; CDR3nt: TGCGCCAGCAGTGAAAGCCAGGTCACTGAAGCTTTCTTT
abundance: many; j_gene: TRBJ1-5; d_gene: TRBD1; v_gene: TRBV4-2; CDR3aa: CASSQEQGYQPQHF; CDR3nt: TGTGCCAGCAGCCAAGAACAGGGGTATCAGCCCCAGCATTTT
abundance: few; j_gene: TRBJ2-7; d_gene: .; v_gene: TRBV5-6; CDR3aa: CASSLGGQGLISYEQYF; CDR3nt: TGTGCCAGCAGCTTGGGGGGCCAGGGACTCATTTCCTACGAGCAGTACTTC
abundance: .; j_gene: TRBJ2-2; d_gene: .; v_gene: TRBV20-1; CDR3aa: CSARFRVGLELFF; CDR3nt: TGCAGTGCTAGGTTTCGCGTTGGGTTGGAGCTGTTTTTT
abundance: few; j_gene: TRBJ1-2; d_gene: .; v_gene: TRBV11-1; CDR3aa: CASSFQIVPGPGGYTF; CDR3nt: TGTGCCAGCAGCTTTCAAATCGTTCCGGGGCCGGGCGGCTACACCTTC
abundance: .; j_gene: TRBJ2-7; d_gene: .; v_gene: TRBV15; CDR3aa: CATSRDFGIEQYF; CDR3nt: TGTGCCACCAGCAGAGATTTCGGTATCGAGCAGTACTTC
abundance: .; j_gene: TRBJ2-7; d_gene: TRBD2; v_gene: TRBV7-9; CDR3aa: CASSSAWLAGGEQYF; CDR3nt: TGTGCCAGCAGCTCTGCATGGCTAGCGGGAGGCGAGCAGTACTTC
abundance: many; j_gene: TRBJ2-2; d_gene: .; v_gene: TRBV4-1; CDR3aa: CASSLIPGEYGELFF; CDR3nt: TGCGCCAGCAGCCTTATCCCGGGGGAATACGGGGAGCTGTTTTTT
abundance: many; j_gene: TRBJ1-3; d_gene: .; v_gene: TRBV5-1; CDR3aa: CASSFDSSGNTIYF; CDR3nt: TGCGCCAGCAGCTTCGACAGCTCTGGAAACACCATATATTTT
abundance: .; j_gene: TRBJ1-4; d_gene: .; v_gene: TRBV4-1; CDR3aa: CASSPPGATNEKLFF; CDR3nt: TGCGCCAGCAGCCCCCCGGGAGCAACTAATGAAAAACTGTTTTTT
abundance: .; j_gene: TRBJ1-1; d_gene: .; v_gene: TRBV28; CDR3aa: CASIPWRGRNTEALF; CDR3nt: TGTGCCAGCATTCCCTGGAGGGGCAGGAACACTGAAGCTCTCTTT
abundance: many; j_gene: TRBJ2-7; d_gene: TRBD2; v_gene: TRBV11-2; CDR3aa: CASSHREAGGNEQYF; CDR3nt: TGTGCCAGCAGCCACCGGGAGGCGGGTGGCAACGAGCAGTACTTC
abundance: many; j_gene: TRBJ1-5; d_gene: .; v_gene: TRBV6-1; CDR3aa: CASSDWGRFQPQHF; CDR3nt: TGTGCCAGCAGTGATTGGGGGAGGTTCCAGCCCCAGCATTTT